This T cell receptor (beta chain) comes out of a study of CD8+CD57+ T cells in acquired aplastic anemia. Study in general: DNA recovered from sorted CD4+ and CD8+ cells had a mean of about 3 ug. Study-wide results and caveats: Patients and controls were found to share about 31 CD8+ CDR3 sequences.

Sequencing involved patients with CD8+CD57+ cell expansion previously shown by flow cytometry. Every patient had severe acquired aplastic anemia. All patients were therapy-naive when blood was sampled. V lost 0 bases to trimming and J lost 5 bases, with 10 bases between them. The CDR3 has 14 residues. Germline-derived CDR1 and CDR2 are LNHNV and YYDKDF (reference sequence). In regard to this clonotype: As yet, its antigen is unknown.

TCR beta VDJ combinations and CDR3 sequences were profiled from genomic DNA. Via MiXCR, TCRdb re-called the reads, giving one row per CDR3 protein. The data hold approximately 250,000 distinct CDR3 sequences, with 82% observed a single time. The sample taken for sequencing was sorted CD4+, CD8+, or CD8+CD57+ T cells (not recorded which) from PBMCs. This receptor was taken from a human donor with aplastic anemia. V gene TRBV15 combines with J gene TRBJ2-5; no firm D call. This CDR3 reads CATSRDREEETQYF. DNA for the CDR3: TGTGCCACCAGCAGAGATAGAGAGGAGGAGACCCAGTACTTC.